This record concerns one T cell receptor (beta chain) sequence. The antigen remains unidentified. The CDR3 sequence is 19 residues long. Germline CDR1 SGDLS, CDR2 YYNGEE. V shed 4 bases, J shed 4 bases, and the junction held 20 bases outside the gene matches. This record belongs to a study of T cells in Graves' hyperthyroidism and ophthalmopathy. Study results and limitations: Clonotypes that were expanded in thyroid above 0.001 mostly appeared in blood too. A model of 13 V-J features distinguished ophthalmopathy from stable hyperthyroidism.

It was RNA transcripts that yielded the amplified TCR beta CDR3 regions. First-round RT-PCR of the TCR CDR3 relied on the HTBI primer set. TCRdb fed the multiplex PCR reads into MiXCR, producing one record per CDR3 protein. The sample consists of around 450,000 distinct CDR3 sequences, roughly 15% of them appearing once. Diagnoses were established using clinical symptoms, serum thyroxine and TRAb, thyroid ultrasound and orbital computed tomography. The rearrangement links TRBV9 to TRBJ2-3; 8 positions match TRBD1. This sequence originates from a woman between 18 and 30 years old with Graves' hyperthyroidism. The sequenced sample was blood. The CDR3 spells CASSKRQGMEGGVADTQYF. The DNA for the CDR3 is TGTGCCAGCAGCAAAAGACAGGGGATGGAGGGGGGTGTCGCAGATACGCAGTATTTT. Together with reference TRBV9 and TRBJ2-3, the CDR3 gives the full variable domain: DSGVTQTPKHLITATGQRVTLRCSPRSGDLSVYWYQQSLDQGLQFLIQYYNGEERAKGNILERFSAQQFPDLHSELNLSSLELGDSALYFCASSKRQGMEGGVADTQYFGPGTRLTVL.